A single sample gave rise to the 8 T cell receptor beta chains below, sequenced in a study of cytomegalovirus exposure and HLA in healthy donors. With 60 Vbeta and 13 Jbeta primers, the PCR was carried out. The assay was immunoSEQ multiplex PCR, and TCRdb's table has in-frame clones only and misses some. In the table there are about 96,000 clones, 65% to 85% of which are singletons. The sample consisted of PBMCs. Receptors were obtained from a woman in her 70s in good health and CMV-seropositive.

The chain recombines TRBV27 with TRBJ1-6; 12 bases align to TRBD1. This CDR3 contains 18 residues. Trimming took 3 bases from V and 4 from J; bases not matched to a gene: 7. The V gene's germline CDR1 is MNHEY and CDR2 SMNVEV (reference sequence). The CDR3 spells CASSFRDRGLGYNSPLHF. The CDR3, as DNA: TGTGCCAGCAGTTTTCGGGACAGGGGGCTTGGGTATAATTCACCCCTCCACTTT.

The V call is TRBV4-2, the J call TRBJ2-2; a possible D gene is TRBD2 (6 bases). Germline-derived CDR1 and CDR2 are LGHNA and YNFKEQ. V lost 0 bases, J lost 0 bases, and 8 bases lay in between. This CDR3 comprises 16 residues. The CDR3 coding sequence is TGTGCCAGCAGCCAAGAGTCTAGCGCGAACACCGGGGAGCTGTTTTTT. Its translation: CASSQESSANTGELFF.

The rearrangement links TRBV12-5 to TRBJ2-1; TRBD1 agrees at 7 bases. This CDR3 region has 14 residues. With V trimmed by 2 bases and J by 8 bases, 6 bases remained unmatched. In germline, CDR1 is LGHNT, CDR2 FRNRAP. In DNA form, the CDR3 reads TGTGCTAGTGGTTTGAAACAGGGGATCGATGAGCAGTTCTTC. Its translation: CASGLKQGIDEQFF.

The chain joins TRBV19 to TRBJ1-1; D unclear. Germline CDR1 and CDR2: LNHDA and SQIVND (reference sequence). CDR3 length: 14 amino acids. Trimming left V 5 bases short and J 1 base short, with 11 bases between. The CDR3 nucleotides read TGTGCCAGTAGTCGAAGGGCGGGGAACACTGAAGCTTTCTTT. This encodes CASSRRAGNTEAFF.

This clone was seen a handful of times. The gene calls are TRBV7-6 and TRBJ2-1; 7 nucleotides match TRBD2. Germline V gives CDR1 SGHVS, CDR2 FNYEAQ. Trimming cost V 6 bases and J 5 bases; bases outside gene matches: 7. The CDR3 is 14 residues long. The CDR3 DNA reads TGTGCCAGCAGGTCTAGCGGAGTCAACAATGAGCAGTTCTTC. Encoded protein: CASRSSGVNNEQFF.

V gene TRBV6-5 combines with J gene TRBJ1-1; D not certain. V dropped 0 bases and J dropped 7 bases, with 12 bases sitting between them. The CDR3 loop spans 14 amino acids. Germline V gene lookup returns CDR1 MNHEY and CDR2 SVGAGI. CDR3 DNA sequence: TGTGCCAGCAGTTACTCGTTTTTGGGGAGTGAAGCTTTCTTT. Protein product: CASSYSFLGSEAFF.

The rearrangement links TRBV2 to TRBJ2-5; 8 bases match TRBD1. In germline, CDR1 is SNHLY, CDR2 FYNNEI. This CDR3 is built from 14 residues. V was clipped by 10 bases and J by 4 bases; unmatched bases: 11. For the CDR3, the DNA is TGTGCCACCCCCAGGGGGCACGGAGGAGAGACCCAGTACTTC. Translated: CATPRGHGGETQYF. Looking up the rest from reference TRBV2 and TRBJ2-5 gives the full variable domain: EPEVTQTPSHQVTQMGQEVILRCVPISNHLYFYWYRQILGQKVEFLVSFYNNEISEKSEIFDDQFSVERPDGSNFTLKIRSTKLEDSAMYFCATPRGHGGETQYFGPGTRLLVL.

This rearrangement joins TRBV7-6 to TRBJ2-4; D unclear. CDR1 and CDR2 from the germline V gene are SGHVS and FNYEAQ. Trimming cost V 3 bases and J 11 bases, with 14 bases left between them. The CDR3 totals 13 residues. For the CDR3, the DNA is TGTGCCAGCAGCTTGAGCCAGCTGGAGTTTCAGTACTTC. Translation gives CASSLSQLEFQYF. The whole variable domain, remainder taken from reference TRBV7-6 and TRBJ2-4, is GAGVSQSPRYKVTKRGQDVALRCDPISGHVSLYWYRQALGQGPEFLTYFNYEAQQDKSGLPNDRFSAERPEGSISTLTIQRTEQRDSAMYRCASSLSQLEFQYFGAGTRLSVL.